Listed here are 22 T cell receptor beta chains from one sample, sequenced in a study of T cells in Graves' hyperthyroidism and ophthalmopathy. Amplification targeted TCR beta CDR3 regions from RNA transcripts. First-round RT-PCR of the TCR CDR3 relied on the HTBI primer set. MiXCR was run by TCRdb on the multiplex PCR reads, yielding one entry per CDR3 protein. The table has fewer than 250,000 distinct CDR3 sequences, approximately 16% seen once; the top ten hold less than 35%. Sequencing was done on a sample of blood. These receptors originate from a woman under 30 with Graves' ophthalmopathy.

This clonotype has a handful of counts. A much larger clone differs by one base, so this may be a read error. The chain joins TRBV20-1 to TRBJ1-2; D ambiguous. CDR1 is DFQATT, CDR2 SNEGSKA, per germline (reference sequence). This CDR3 has 13 amino acids. The CDR3 nucleotides read TGCAGTGCTAGAGATCCGGGATTGTATGGCTACGCCTTC. Amino acid sequence: CSARDPGLYGYAF.

This clonotype was observed at least ten times. This chain links TRBV6-1 with TRBJ2-5; D possibly uses TRBD1 or TRBD2 (6 bases each). V shed 7 bases and J shed 1 base, with 16 bases lying between them. From germline, CDR1 is MNHNS and CDR2 SASEGT. The CDR3 loop spans 15 amino acids. The CDR3 here is CASIPRGAAQETQYF. Written as DNA, the CDR3 is TGTGCCAGCATCCCGAGGGGGGCGGCCCAAGAGACCCAGTACTTC.

Many counts were recorded for this clonotype. This rearrangement joins TRBV25-1 to TRBJ2-7; D not resolved. V shed 2 bases and J shed 2 bases, with 7 bases lying between them. Germline V lookup: CDR1 MGHDK, CDR2 SYGVNS. The CDR3 covers 13 residues. CDR3 loop: CASSEPEAYEQYF. The CDR3 DNA reads TGTGCCAGCAGTGAACCCGAGGCCTACGAGCAGTACTTC.

In its sample, this clonotype was seen many times. The V call is TRBV18, the J call TRBJ1-1; D might be TRBD1 (6 bases). There are 15 residues in the CDR3. Per the germline V gene, CDR1 is KGHSH and CDR2 is LQKENI. V was cut by 3 bases and J by 4 bases, with 15 bases left in between. The CDR3 protein is CASSPPNRGGTEAFF. CDR3 DNA sequence: TGTGCCAGCTCACCGCCCAATAGAGGGGGCACTGAAGCTTTCTTT.

The rearrangement links TRBV20-1 to TRBJ2-7; D could derive from TRBD1 or TRBD2 (6 bases each). The CDR3 totals 14 residues. The V gene lost 4 bases and the J gene lost 4 bases, with 17 bases spanning the gap. Germline assignment: CDR1 DFQATT and CDR2 SNEGSKA (reference sequence). CDR3 region: CSATNRVEGYEQYF. CDR3 nucleotide sequence: TGCAGTGCTACCAACAGGGTGGAGGGTTACGAGCAGTACTTC.

In this sample, this clonotype turned up many times. J is TRBJ1-5 and V is TRBV19, with 7 bases aligning to TRBD1. The CDR3 extends over 16 amino acids. Trimming took 10 bases from V and 2 from J; bases not matched to a gene: 14. Per the germline V gene, CDR1 is LNHDA and CDR2 is SQIVND (reference sequence). This chain's CDR3 is CATKYYRDRGNQPQHF. Written as DNA, the CDR3 is TGTGCCACAAAGTATTACCGGGACAGAGGCAATCAGCCCCAGCATTTT.

Comment on this clonotype: This may be a read error: a much more frequent sequence differs by one nucleotide. The CDR3 end shows no conserved phenylalanine or tryptophan, and so a read error is likely. The rearrangement uses TRBV3-1 and TRBJ1-2, with D maybe TRBD1 (5 bases). In germline, CDR1 is LGHDT, CDR2 YNNKEL (reference sequence). The CDR3 covers 17 residues. Trimming took off 1 base at V and 0 bases at J, with 15 bases between the two ends. The CDR3 DNA is TGTGCCAGCAGCCAAGGGAGGAGGACACGAGCTAACTATGGCTACACCCTC. This translates into CASSQGRRTRANYGYTL.

This clonotype showed up many times. The gene calls are TRBV7-6 and TRBJ2-1, with D perhaps TRBD2 (6 bases). Germline V gene data show CDR1 as SGHVS and CDR2 as FNYEAQ. CDR3 length: 16 residues. The V and J ends lost 5 bases and 6 bases respectively, with 20 bases between them. The CDR3 here is CASSGSAGRLINEQFF. CDR3 sequence (DNA): TGTGCCAGCAGCGGCTCAGCGGGTAGGCTTATCAATGAGCAGTTCTTC. Supplemented by reference TRBV7-6 and TRBJ2-1, the full variable domain reads GAGVSQSPRYKVTKRGQDVALRCDPISGHVSLYWYRQALGQGPEFLTYFNYEAQQDKSGLPNDRFSAERPEGSISTLTIQRTEQRDSAMYRCASSGSAGRLINEQFFGPGTRLTVL.

CDR3 bases: TGTGCCAGCAGCGTAATAGGGAGCGGGAGGGCCGGGGAGACCCAGTACTTC. Translation: CASSVIGSGRAGETQYF. This chain uses TRBV5-6 with TRBJ2-5; 10 bases match TRBD2. There are 17 residues in the CDR3. V lost 4 bases and J lost 5; bases outside the gene matches: 14. Germline CDR1 is SGHDT and CDR2 is YYEEEE.

This clonotype has at least ten counts. The chain is built from TRBV28 and TRBJ2-5; TRBD2 agrees at 9 bases. The CDR3 length is 15 residues. V trimming: 3 bases; J trimming: 5 bases; junction bases outside the gene matches: 7. The germline V gene has CDR1 MDHEN and CDR2 SYDVKM. The CDR3 DNA is TGTGCCAGCAGTTTGGGGCTAGCGGGAAGGGAGACCCAGTACTTC. Encoded protein: CASSLGLAGRETQYF.

This clonotype was observed at least ten times. The chain combines TRBV5-1 with TRBJ2-3; D gene uncertain. Trimming removed 0 bases at V and 2 bases at J, with 7 bases between. The CDR3 contains 14 residues. Germline assignment: CDR1 SGHRS and CDR2 YFSETQ. CDR3 loop: CASSLEALTDTQYF. The CDR3 DNA is TGCGCCAGCAGCTTGGAGGCTCTCACAGATACGCAGTATTTT.

This clonotype occurred many times. The CDR3 coding sequence is TGTGCCAGCAGAAAAAAAGGGGGAAACACTGAAGCTTTCTTT. Its protein is CASRKKGGNTEAFF. V usage is TRBV7-2 and J usage is TRBJ1-1; perhaps TRBD1 as D (6 bases). V dropped 6 bases and J dropped 2 bases, with 13 bases sitting between them. From germline, CDR1 is SGHTA and CDR2 FQGNSA. The CDR3 has 14 amino acids.

This clonotype was recorded at least ten times. The V and J genes are TRBV12-3 or TRBV12-4 and TRBJ1-2; tentative D call: TRBD1 (6 bases). This CDR3 is 15 amino acids long. Trimming cost V 6 bases and J 4 bases, with 18 bases left between them. The CDR3 region is CASSLTLGQLYGYTF. In DNA form, the CDR3 reads TGTGCCAGCAGCCTCACCCTCGGACAGCTCTATGGCTACACCTTC.

This clonotype was recorded many times. V and J are TRBV4-1 and TRBJ1-1, with D unresolved. This CDR3 contains 16 residues. CDR1 and CDR2 (germline): MGHRA, YSYEKL. Trimming left V 4 bases short and J 0 bases short, with 15 bases between. In DNA form, the CDR3 reads TGCGCCAGCAGCCCAACCCCGCTGCACATGAACACTGAAGCTTTCTTT. As protein: CASSPTPLHMNTEAFF.

This clonotype has a count of ten or more. The chain is built from TRBV20-1 and TRBJ1-5; TRBD1 is a possible D gene (6 bases). The CDR3 extends over 14 amino acids. Looked up from germline, CDR1 is DFQATT and CDR2 is SNEGSKA (reference sequence). Trimming stripped 1 base from V and 3 bases from J, with 10 bases between. Here the CDR3 reads CSARGTAYNQPQHF. For the CDR3, the DNA is TGCAGTGCTAGAGGGACAGCCTACAATCAGCCCCAGCATTTT.

This clonotype was detected many times. The V and J genes are TRBV30 and TRBJ2-7; maybe TRBD1 (6 bases). The CDR3 contains 15 residues. CDR1 is GTSNPN, CDR2 SVGIG, per germline (reference sequence). The germline V and J ends were trimmed by 3 bases and 2 bases, with 17 bases remaining between them. The CDR3 region is CAWSFRQVETYEQYF. CDR3 in DNA: TGTGCCTGGAGCTTCAGACAGGTGGAAACCTACGAGCAGTACTTC.

Many counts were recorded for this clonotype. This sequence joins TRBV28 and TRBJ1-6; D remains ambiguous. Germline CDR1 and CDR2: MDHEN and SYDVKM. The V gene lost 3 bases and the J gene lost 7 bases, with 13 bases spanning the gap. The CDR3 extends over 15 amino acids. The CDR3 sequence is CASSLARARNSPLHF. The CDR3 DNA is TGTGCCAGCAGTTTGGCCCGAGCGCGAAATTCACCCCTCCACTTT.

This clonotype was found many times. J is TRBJ1-5 and V is TRBV28, with 9 bases aligning to TRBD1. The CDR3 is 15 residues long. Per germline, CDR1 MDHEN and CDR2 SYDVKM. Unmatched junction bases numbered 5, after V lost 5 bases and J lost 3 bases. The CDR3 bases are TGTGCCAGCAGTCTGACAGGGGGGAACAATCAGCCCCAGCATTTT. Protein sequence: CASSLTGGNNQPQHF.

This clonotype was seen repeatedly, ten times or more. The chain combines TRBV27 with TRBJ2-1; 10 bases are shared with TRBD2. From germline, CDR1 is MNHEY and CDR2 SMNVEV (reference sequence). The CDR3 consists of 16 residues. Germline trimming cut 2 bases from V and 4 bases from J; bases unmatched to any gene: 5. CDR3 sequence (DNA): TGTGCCAGCAGTTTAGCGAGCGGGGGGGTATACAATGAGCAGTTCTTC. Protein product: CASSLASGGVYNEQFF.

At least ten counts were recorded for this clonotype. The junction departs from the called germline gene at one end, perhaps through a read error. This sequence joins TRBV27 and TRBJ2-3, with D tentatively TRBD2 (6 bases). Germline V gene data show CDR1 as MNHEY and CDR2 as SMNVEV (reference sequence). CDR3 length: 16 residues. CDR3 loop: CASSLSPSSGTDTQYF. CDR3 nucleotides: TGTGCCAGCAGTCTATCCCCCTCTAGCGGCACAGATACGCAGTATTTT.

The sample holds many counts of this clonotype. This chain joins TRBV20-1 and TRBJ1-5; no firm D call. The CDR3 is made up of 12 amino acids. V lost 1 base and J lost 4, with 5 bases in between. CDR1 is DFQATT and CDR2 is SNEGSKA in the germline V gene (reference sequence). The CDR3 loop is CSARARNQPQHF. In DNA, the CDR3 is TGCAGTGCTAGAGCAAGAAATCAGCCCCAGCATTTT.

Ten or more counts support this clonotype. The genes are TRBV3-1 and TRBJ2-3, with D possibly called TRBD1 or TRBD2 (5 bases each). The CDR3 is 17 amino acids. Trimming removed 3 bases from V and 6 bases from J, with 22 bases in between. Germline V gene data show CDR1 as LGHDT and CDR2 as YNNKEL (reference sequence). The CDR3, as DNA: TGTGCCAGCAGCCACGAGCAAAGGGACCCCCGGTCCGATACGCAGTATTTT. This translates into CASSHEQRDPRSDTQYF.